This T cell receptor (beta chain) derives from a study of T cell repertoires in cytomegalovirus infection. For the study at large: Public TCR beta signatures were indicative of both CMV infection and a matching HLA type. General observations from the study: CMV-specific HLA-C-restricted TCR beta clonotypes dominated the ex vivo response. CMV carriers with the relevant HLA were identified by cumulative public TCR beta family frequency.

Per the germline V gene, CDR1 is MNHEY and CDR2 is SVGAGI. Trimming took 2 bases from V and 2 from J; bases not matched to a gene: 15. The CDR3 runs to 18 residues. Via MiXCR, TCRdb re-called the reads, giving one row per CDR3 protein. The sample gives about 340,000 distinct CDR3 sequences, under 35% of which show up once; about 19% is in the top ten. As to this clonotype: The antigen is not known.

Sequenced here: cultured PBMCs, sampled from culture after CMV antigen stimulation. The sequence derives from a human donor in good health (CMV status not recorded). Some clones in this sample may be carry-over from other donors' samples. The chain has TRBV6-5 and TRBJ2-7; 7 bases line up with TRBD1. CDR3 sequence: CASSYGVGLRDSTYEQYF. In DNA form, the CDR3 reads TGTGCCAGCAGTTACGGTGTCGGGCTCCGGGACAGTACCTACGAGCAGTACTTC.